The TCR delta chain described here comes from a study of human gamma delta and Vdelta1 T cells. The CDR3 runs to 20 residues. The germline V gene encodes CDR1 TSWWSYY and CDR2 QGS. This clone showed up just a few times. This is likely an artifact of a read error, given a far larger clone one base away. Other DNA sequences in this specimen translate into the identical CDR3. TCRdb re-identified clones in the PCR reads via CATT. The sample consists of about 690 delta-chain clones, roughly a tenth of them appearing once. The receptor comes from a human donor in good health. Sequences were obtained from differentiated CD27- Vdelta1 gamma-delta T cells from blood. The V and J genes are TRDV1 and TRDJ1; TRDD3 matches 10 bases. The CDR3 DNA sequence: TGTGCCCTTGGGGAATCTCCCTTCCTCTGGGGGATATCGTACACCGATAAACTCATCTTT. This gives the protein CALGESPFLWGISYTDKLIF.